The 7 T cell receptor beta chains presented below share a single source sample, sequenced in a study of T cell responses to AZD1222 COVID-19 vaccine. Using immunoSEQ multiplex PCR, the repertoire was profiled, and TCRdb retains in-frame clones only, with some absent. The sample yields roughly 190,000 clones, around nine tenths seen once. Sequenced material: peripheral blood, taken 28 days after the second dose of the MenACWY control vaccine. Receptor source: an adult who received the MenACWY meningococcal vaccine as a control.

The V and J genes are TRBV19 and TRBJ2-3; 15 bases map to TRBD2. V shed 2 bases and J 5 bases; nucleotides not matched to a gene: 5. Germline V gene data show CDR1 as LNHDA and CDR2 as SQIVND (reference sequence). CDR3 length equals 17 residues. The CDR3 loop reads CASSILGLAGGGDTQYF. Written as DNA, the CDR3 is TGTGCCAGTAGTATATTGGGACTAGCGGGAGGAGGAGATACGCAGTATTTT.

This chain joins TRBV7-2 and TRBJ2-1, with TRBD2 matching 9 bases. The junction had 7 bases not matched to a gene; V was cut back by 0 bases and J by 1 base. The CDR3 is 18 residues long. Germline CDR1 SGHTA, CDR2 FQGNSA. CDR3 nucleotide sequence: TGTGCCAGCAGCTTAGCGGCTAGCGGGACCTTGTCCTACAATGAGCAGTTCTTC. This encodes CASSLAASGTLSYNEQFF.

This clone appeared a single time. The chain carries TRBV11-2 and TRBJ2-3; TRBD2 is a possible D gene (6 bases). Per germline, CDR1 SGHAT and CDR2 FQNNGV. The V end lost 2 bases, the J end lost 6 bases, and 18 bases lay between the germline ends. CDR3 length: 16 residues. The CDR3 DNA follows: TGTGCCAGCAGCTTATGGGCCGGCACTCGGGAGGATACGCAGTATTTT. Residues: CASSLWAGTREDTQYF.

The chain links TRBV27 to TRBJ2-3, with D perhaps matching TRBD1 (5 bases). The CDR3 extends over 16 amino acids. The germline V gene has CDR1 MNHEY and CDR2 SMNVEV (reference sequence). Trimming removed 3 bases from V and 4 bases from J, with 17 bases in between. CDR3 coding DNA: TGTGCCAGCAGTTTCCTTCGACTTTCCAGGGCAGATACGCAGTATTTT. Protein product: CASSFLRLSRADTQYF.

V and J are TRBV5-8 and TRBJ2-1; tentatively, D is TRBD2 (6 bases). Germline assignment: CDR1 SGHTS and CDR2 YDEGEE. The CDR3 is made up of 15 amino acids. The V and J ends lost 4 bases and 7 bases respectively, with 18 bases between them. The CDR3 reads CASSTGTWGRNEQFF. CDR3 DNA sequence: TGTGCCAGCAGCACCGGGACCTGGGGGAGGAATGAGCAGTTCTTC.

The chain recombines TRBV7-8 with TRBJ2-2; 9 bases match TRBD2. CDR1 and CDR2 from the germline V gene are SGHVS and FQNEAQ. The J segment lost 5 bases and the V segment lost 0 bases, leaving 4 bases of the junction unmatched. This CDR3 is built from 16 residues. CDR3 nucleotide sequence: TGTGCCAGCAGCTTAGCGGCGGGAGGGCGTACCGGGGAGCTGTTTTTT. It encodes CASSLAAGGRTGELFF.

The rearrangement uses TRBV7-2 and TRBJ2-5; D is possibly TRBD1 or TRBD2 (6 bases each). The CDR3 has 15 residues. Germline CDR1 and CDR2: SGHTA and FQGNSA. The V gene lost 1 base and the J gene lost 5 bases, with 14 bases spanning the gap. This CDR3 reads CASSLVGGRMETQYF. CDR3 sequence (DNA): TGTGCCAGCAGCTTAGTAGGGGGGAGGATGGAGACCCAGTACTTC.